The 15 T cell receptor beta chains below all came from one sample that was sequenced in a study of T cell responses to AZD1222 COVID-19 vaccine. The table came from immunoSEQ multiplex PCR; TCRdb's copy has only in-frame clones and leaves some out. In the table there are around 88,000 clones, 88% of which are singletons. The material sequenced was peripheral blood, taken on day 0 of AZD1222 vaccination. The receptor set was obtained from an adult in good health.

The chain is built from TRBV3-1 (or the pseudogene TRBV3-2) and TRBJ1-5; no clear D. Germline loops: CDR1 LGHDT, CDR2 YNNKEL (reference sequence). V was trimmed by 3 bases and J by 2 bases, leaving 8 bases between them. The CDR3 is made up of 14 amino acids. CDR3 sequence reads: CASSQTDGNQPQHF. The DNA of the CDR3 is TGTGCCAGCAGCCAGACGGATGGCAATCAGCCCCAGCATTTT.

The J gene is TRBJ2-7, the V gene TRBV5-4; 7 positions match TRBD2. CDR1 is SGHNT, CDR2 YYREEE, per germline (reference sequence). V lost 3 bases, J lost 5 bases, and 23 bases stayed unmatched. This CDR3 comprises 19 residues. The CDR3 nucleotides read TGTGCCAGCAGCTCGGGGACTTTAACAAACGCGGGAGTGGGTGACGAGCAGTACTTC. It encodes CASSSGTLTNAGVGDEQYF.

The V and J genes are TRBV5-1 and TRBJ1-2; TRBD1 might be the D (6 bases). V gave up 4 bases and J gave up 3 bases, with 13 bases separating them. The CDR3 covers 14 residues. Germline CDR1 reads SGHRS; CDR2 reads YFSETQ. For the CDR3, the DNA is TGCGCCAGCAGCCCCAGGGGACCGGACTATGGCTACACCTTC. Residues: CASSPRGPDYGYTF.

V is TRBV6-2 or TRBV6-3 and J is TRBJ2-1; the D gene is possibly TRBD2 (6 bases). CDR1 MNHEY and CDR2 SVGEGT come from the germline V gene. The CDR3 has 17 amino acids. V gave up 2 bases and J gave up 2 bases, with 16 bases separating them. DNA of the CDR3: TGTGCCAGCAGTTACCCTACTAGCTCACTTACCTACAATGAGCAGTTCTTC. It is translated as CASSYPTSSLTYNEQFF.

The chain combines TRBV7-2 with TRBJ1-2; 8 bases are a match to TRBD1. CDR3 size: 15 residues. V gave up 5 bases and J gave up 5 bases; unmatched junction bases: 10. CDR1 and CDR2 from the germline V gene are SGHTA and FQGNSA. The CDR3 coding sequence is TGTGCCAGCAGCGTACTTGGGACAGGCTCATATGGCTACACCTTC. This translates into CASSVLGTGSYGYTF.

The chain uses TRBV12-3 or TRBV12-4 and TRBJ2-7, with D perhaps TRBD1 (6 bases). The CDR3 has 13 amino acids. V lost 1 base and J 2 bases, leaving 6 bases between the germline ends. DNA for the CDR3: TGTGCCAGCAGTTTAGAGGGGGCCTACGAGCAGTACTTC. Its protein is CASSLEGAYEQYF.

This chain links TRBV20-1 with TRBJ2-5; TRBD2 agrees at 11 bases. From germline, CDR1 is DFQATT and CDR2 SNEGSKA (reference sequence). V was pared by 3 bases and J by 4 bases, with 4 bases of the junction left unmatched. The CDR3 has 14 residues. The CDR3 sequence is CSASLAGGGETQYF. In DNA form, the CDR3 reads TGCAGTGCTAGTCTAGCGGGAGGAGGAGAGACCCAGTACTTC.

This chain connects TRBV5-4 to TRBJ1-1; D is ambiguous. The V gene lost 2 bases and the J gene lost 0 bases, with 14 bases spanning the gap. Germline loops: CDR1 SGHNT, CDR2 YYREEE (reference sequence). This CDR3 contains 16 residues. CDR3 amino acids: CASSFPGGLMNTEAFF. CDR3 sequence (DNA): TGTGCCAGCAGCTTTCCGGGTGGACTCATGAACACTGAAGCTTTCTTT.

J is TRBJ1-1 and V is TRBV27; 8 nucleotides agree with TRBD1. Trimming took 11 bases from V and 0 from J; bases not matched to a gene: 17. This CDR3 has 17 residues. Germline CDR1 is MNHEY and CDR2 is SMNVEV (reference sequence). The CDR3 DNA follows: TGTGCCGTCGGCCGCCCGGGACAGGAACTTATGAACACTGAAGCTTTCTTT. This translates into CAVGRPGQELMNTEAFF.

This sequence joins TRBV4-3 and TRBJ2-7; 7 bases fit TRBD2. Germline V gene lookup returns CDR1 LGHNA and CDR2 YSLEER. The ends lost 0 bases at V and 2 bases at J; junction bases unmatched: 7. CDR3 length equals 16 residues. In DNA, the CDR3 is TGCGCCAGCAGCCAAGATCTCGGCGGGAGCCCCTACGAGCAGTACTTC. This codes for CASSQDLGGSPYEQYF.

This clone has a handful of counts. The rearrangement uses TRBV24-1 and TRBJ2-1; 7 bases map to TRBD1. Germline CDR1 is KGHDR and CDR2 is SFDVKD. CDR3 length: 12 amino acids. With V trimmed by 2 bases and J by 14 bases, 5 bases remained unmatched. The CDR3 nucleotides read TGTGCCACCAGTGATTCCGGGACAGCGGAGTTCTTC. Protein product: CATSDSGTAEFF.

This clone is a singleton in its sample. The V and J genes are TRBV6-5 and TRBJ1-6; 9 bases match TRBD1. CDR1 is MNHEY and CDR2 is SVGAGI in the germline V gene. This CDR3 spans 14 amino acids. Trimming cost V 10 bases and J 8 bases; bases outside gene matches: 9. CDR3 amino acids: CAIPTGQGYSPLHF. In DNA form, the CDR3 reads TGTGCCATCCCCACGGGACAGGGTTATTCACCCCTCCACTTT.

The chain combines TRBV18 with TRBJ1-5; TRBD1 might be the D (5 bases). V was clipped by 3 bases and J by 2 bases, with 11 bases between them. CDR1 is KGHSH, CDR2 LQKENI, per germline. This CDR3 contains 15 residues. The CDR3 region has the DNA TGTGCCAGCTCACCGCTAGGGACGGGCAATCAGCCCCAGCATTTT. Amino acid sequence: CASSPLGTGNQPQHF. Using reference TRBV18 and TRBJ1-5 for the parts outside the CDR3, the full variable domain is NAGVMQNPRHLVRRRGQEARLRCSPMKGHSHVYWYRQLPEEGLKFMVYLQKENIIDESGMPKERFSAEFPKEGPSILRIQQVVRGDSAAYFCASSPLGTGNQPQHFGDGTRLSIL.

The gene calls are TRBV6-6 and TRBJ1-1; D possibly corresponds to TRBD1 (5 bases). The CDR3 is 14 amino acids. With 0 bases removed from V and 7 bases from J, the gap between germline ends came to 12 bases. The germline CDR1 and CDR2 sequences are MNHNY and SVGAGI (reference sequence). CDR3 in amino acids: CASSYSGGVGEAFF. The CDR3 nucleotides read TGTGCCAGCAGTTACTCTGGGGGGGTCGGTGAAGCTTTCTTT.

The rearrangement uses TRBV21-1 and TRBJ1-3. TRBV21-1 is designated a pseudogene. The CDR3 extends over 17 amino acids. CDR3 in DNA: TGTGCCAGCAGCGCGCGCCAGACGGAAAGCTCTGGAAACACCATATATTTT. Translation: CASSARQTESSGNTIYF.